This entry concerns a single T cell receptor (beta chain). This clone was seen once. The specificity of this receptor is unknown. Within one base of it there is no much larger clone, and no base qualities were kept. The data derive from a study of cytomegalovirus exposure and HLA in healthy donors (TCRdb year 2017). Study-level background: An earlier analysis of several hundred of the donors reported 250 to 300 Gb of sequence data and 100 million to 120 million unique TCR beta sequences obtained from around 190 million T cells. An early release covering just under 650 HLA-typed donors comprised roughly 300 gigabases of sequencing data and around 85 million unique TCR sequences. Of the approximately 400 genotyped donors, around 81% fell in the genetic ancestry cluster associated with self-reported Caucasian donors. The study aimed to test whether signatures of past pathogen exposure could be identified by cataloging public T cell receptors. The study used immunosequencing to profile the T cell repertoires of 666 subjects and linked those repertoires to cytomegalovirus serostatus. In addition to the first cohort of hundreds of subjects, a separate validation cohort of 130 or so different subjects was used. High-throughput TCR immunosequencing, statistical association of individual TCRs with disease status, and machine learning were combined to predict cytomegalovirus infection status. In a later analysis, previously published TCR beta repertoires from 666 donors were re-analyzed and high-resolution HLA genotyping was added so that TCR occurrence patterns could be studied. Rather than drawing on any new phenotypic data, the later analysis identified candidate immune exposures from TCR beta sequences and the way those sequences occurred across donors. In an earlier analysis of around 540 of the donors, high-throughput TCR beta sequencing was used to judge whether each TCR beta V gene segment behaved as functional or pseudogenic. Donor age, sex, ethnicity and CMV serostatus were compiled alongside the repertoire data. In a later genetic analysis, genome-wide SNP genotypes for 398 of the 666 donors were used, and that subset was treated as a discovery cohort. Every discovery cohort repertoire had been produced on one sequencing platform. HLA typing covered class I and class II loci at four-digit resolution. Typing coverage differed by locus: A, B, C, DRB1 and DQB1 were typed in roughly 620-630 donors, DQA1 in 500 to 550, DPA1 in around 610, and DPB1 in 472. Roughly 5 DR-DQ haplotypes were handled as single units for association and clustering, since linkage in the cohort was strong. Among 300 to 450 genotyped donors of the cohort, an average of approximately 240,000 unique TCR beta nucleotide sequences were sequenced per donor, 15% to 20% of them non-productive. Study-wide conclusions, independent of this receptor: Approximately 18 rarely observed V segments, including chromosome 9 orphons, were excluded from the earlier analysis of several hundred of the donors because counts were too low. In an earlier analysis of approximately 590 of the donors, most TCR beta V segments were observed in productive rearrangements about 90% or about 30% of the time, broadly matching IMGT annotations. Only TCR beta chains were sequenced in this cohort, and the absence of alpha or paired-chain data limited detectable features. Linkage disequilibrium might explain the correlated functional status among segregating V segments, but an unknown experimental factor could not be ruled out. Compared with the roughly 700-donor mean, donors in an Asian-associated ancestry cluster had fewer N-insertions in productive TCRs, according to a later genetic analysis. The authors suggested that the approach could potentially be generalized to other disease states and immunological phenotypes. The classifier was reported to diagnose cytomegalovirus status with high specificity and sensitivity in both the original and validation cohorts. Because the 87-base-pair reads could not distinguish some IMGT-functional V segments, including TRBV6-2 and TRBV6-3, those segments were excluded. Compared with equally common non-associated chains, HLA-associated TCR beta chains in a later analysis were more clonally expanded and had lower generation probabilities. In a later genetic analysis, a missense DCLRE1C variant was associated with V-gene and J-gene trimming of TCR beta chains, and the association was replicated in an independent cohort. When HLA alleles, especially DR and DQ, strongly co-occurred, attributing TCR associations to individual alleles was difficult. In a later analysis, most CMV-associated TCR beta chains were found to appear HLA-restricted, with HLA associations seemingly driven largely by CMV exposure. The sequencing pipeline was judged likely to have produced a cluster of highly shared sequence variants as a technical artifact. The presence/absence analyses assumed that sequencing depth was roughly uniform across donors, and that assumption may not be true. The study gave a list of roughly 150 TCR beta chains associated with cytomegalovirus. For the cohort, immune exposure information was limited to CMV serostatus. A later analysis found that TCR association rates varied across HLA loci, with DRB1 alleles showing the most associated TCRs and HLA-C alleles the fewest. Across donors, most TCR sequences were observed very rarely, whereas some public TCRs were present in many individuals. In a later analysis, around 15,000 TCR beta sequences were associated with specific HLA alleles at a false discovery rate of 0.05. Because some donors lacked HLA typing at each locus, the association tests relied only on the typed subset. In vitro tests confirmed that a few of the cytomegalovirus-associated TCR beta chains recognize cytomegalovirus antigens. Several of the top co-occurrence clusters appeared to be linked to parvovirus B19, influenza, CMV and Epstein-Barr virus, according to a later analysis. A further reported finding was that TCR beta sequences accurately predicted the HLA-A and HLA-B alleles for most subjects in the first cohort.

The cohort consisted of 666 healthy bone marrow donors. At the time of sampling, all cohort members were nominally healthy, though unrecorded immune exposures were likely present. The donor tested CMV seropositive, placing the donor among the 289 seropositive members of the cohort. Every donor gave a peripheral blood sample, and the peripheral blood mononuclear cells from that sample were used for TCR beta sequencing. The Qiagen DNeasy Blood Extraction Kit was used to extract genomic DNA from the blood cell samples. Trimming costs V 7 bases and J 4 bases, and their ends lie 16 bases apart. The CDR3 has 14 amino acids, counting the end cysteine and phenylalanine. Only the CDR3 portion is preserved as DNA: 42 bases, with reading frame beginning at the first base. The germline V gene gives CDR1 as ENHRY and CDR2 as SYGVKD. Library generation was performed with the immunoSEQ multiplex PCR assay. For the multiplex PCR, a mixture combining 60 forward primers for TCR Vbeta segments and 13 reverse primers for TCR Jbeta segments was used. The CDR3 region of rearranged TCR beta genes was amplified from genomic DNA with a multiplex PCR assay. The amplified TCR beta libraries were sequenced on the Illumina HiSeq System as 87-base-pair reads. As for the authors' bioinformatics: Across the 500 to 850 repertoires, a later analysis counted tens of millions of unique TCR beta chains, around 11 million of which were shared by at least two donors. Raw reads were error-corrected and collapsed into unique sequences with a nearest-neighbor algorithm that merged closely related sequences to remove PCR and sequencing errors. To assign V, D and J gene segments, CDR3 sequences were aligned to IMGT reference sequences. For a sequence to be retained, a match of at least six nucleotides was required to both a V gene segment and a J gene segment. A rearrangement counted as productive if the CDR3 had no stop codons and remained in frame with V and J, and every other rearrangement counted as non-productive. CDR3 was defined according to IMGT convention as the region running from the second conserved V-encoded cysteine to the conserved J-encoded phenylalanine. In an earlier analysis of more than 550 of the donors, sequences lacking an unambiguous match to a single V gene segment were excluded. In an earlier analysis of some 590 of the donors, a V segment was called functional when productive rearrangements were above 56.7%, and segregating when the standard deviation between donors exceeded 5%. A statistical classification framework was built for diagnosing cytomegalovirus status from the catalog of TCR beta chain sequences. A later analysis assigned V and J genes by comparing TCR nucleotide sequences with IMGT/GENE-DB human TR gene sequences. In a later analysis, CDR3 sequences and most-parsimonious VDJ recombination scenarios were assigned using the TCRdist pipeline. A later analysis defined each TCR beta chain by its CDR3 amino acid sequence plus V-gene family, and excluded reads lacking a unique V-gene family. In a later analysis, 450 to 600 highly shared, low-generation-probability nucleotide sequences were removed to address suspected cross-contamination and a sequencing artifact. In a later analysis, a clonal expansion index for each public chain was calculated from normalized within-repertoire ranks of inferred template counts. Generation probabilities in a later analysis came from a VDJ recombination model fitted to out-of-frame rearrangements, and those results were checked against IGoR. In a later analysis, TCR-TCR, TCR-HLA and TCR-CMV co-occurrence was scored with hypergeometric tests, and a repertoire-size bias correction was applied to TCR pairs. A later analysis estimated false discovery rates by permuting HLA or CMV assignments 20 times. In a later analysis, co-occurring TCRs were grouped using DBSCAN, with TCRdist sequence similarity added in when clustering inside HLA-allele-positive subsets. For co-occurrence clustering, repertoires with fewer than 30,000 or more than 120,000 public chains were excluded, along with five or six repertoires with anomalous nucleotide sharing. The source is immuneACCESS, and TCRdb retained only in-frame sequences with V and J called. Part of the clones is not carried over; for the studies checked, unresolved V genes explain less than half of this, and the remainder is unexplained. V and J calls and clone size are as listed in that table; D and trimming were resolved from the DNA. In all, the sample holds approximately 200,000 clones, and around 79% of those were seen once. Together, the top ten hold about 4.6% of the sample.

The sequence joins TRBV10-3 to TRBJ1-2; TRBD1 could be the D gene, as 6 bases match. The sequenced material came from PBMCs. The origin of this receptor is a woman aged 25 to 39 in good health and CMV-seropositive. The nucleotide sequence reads TGTGCCATCAAACGGCAGGGGATAGGCTATGGCTACACCTTC. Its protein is CAIKRQGIGYGYTF.